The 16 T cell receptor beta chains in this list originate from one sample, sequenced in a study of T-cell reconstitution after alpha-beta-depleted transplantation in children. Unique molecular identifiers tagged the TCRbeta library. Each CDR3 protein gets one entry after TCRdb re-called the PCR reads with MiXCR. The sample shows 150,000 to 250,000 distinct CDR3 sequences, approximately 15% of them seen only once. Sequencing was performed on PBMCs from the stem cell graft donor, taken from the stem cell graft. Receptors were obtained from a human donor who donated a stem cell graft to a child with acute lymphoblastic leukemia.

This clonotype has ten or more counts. The CDR3 nucleotides are TGTGCCAGCAGTCGGAAAACAGTACGAGAATCACCCCTCCACTTT. The encoded protein is CASSRKTVRESPLHF. This chain connects TRBV28 to TRBJ1-6; D not resolved. The CDR3 has 15 residues. Trimming shortened V by 5 bases and J by 10 bases, and 18 bases separated the two germline ends. Germline V CDR1 and CDR2: MDHEN, SYDVKM.

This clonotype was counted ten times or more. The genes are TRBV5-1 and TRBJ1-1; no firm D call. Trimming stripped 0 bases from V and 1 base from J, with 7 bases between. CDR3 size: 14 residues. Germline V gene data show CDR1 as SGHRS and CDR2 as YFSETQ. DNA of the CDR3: TGCGCCAGCAGCTTGGTTCCGGCGAACACTGAAGCTTTCTTT. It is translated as CASSLVPANTEAFF.

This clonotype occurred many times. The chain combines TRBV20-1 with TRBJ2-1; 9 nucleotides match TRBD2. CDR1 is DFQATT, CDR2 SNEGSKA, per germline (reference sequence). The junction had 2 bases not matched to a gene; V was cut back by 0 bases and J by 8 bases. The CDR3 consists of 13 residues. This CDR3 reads CSAREASGDEQFF. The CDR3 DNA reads TGCAGTGCTAGAGAGGCTAGCGGGGATGAGCAGTTCTTC.

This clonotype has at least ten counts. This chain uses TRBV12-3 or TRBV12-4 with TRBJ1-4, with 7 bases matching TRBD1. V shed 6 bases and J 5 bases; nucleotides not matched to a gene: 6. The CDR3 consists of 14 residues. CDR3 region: CASSLDRLNEKLFF. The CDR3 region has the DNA TGTGCCAGCAGCTTGGACAGGTTGAATGAAAAACTGTTTTTT.

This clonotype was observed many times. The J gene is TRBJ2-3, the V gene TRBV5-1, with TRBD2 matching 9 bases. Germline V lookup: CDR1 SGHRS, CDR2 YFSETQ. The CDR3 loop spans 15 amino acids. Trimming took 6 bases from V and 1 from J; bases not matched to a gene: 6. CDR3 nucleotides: TGCGCCAGCATGAGTAGCGGGAGCGGCACAGATACGCAGTATTTT. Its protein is CASMSSGSGTDTQYF.

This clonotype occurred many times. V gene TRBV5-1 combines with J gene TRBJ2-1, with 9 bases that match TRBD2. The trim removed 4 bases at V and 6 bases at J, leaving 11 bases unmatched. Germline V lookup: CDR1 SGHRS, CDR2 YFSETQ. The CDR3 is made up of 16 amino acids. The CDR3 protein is CASSITNSGSGNEQFF. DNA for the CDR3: TGCGCCAGCAGCATCACCAATAGCGGGAGCGGCAATGAGCAGTTCTTC. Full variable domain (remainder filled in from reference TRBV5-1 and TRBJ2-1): KAGVTQTPRYLIKTRGQQVTLSCSPISGHRSVSWYQQTPGQGLQFLFEYFSETQRNKGNFPGRFSGRQFSNSRSEMNVSTLELGDSALYLCASSITNSGSGNEQFFGPGTRLTVL.

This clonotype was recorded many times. The CDR3 bases are TGTGCCAGCAGTCGGACTACCCAAGAGACCCAGTACTTC. The encoded protein is CASSRTTQETQYF. This rearrangement joins TRBV12-3 or TRBV12-4 to TRBJ2-5, with D maybe TRBD2 (6 bases). The CDR3 contains 13 residues. Trimming shortened V by 5 bases and J by 1 base, and 8 bases separated the two germline ends.

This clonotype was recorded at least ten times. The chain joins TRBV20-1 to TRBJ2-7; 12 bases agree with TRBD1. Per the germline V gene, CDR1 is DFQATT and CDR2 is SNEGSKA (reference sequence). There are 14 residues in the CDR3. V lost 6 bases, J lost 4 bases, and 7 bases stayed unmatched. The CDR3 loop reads CSAAGTGGVYEQYF. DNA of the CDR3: TGCAGTGCAGCCGGGACAGGGGGCGTTTACGAGCAGTACTTC.

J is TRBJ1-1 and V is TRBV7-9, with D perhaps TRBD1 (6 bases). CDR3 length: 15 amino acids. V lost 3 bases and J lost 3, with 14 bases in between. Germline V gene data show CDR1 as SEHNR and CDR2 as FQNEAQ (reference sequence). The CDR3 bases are TGTGCCAGCAGCTTGCGGACAGTAGGGGACACTGAAGCTTTCTTT. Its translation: CASSLRTVGDTEAFF.

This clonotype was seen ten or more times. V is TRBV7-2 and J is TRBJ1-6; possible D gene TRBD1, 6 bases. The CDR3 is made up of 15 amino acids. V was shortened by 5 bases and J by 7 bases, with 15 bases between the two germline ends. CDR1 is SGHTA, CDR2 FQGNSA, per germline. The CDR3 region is CASSPQGWANSPLHF. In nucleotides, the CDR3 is TGTGCCAGCAGCCCACAGGGATGGGCGAATTCACCCCTCCACTTT.

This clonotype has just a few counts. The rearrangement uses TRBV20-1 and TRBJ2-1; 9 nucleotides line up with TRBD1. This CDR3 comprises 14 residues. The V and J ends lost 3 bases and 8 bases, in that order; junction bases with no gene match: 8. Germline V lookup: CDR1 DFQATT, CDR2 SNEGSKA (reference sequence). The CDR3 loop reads CSASHRDREDEQFF. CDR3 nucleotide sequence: TGCAGTGCTAGTCACCGGGACAGGGAGGATGAGCAGTTCTTC.

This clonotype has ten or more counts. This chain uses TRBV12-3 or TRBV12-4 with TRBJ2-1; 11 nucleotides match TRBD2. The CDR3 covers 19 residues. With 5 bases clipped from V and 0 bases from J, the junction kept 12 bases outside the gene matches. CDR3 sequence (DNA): TGTGCCAGCAGTAGACTAGCGGGAAGGGGAGACAGCTCCTACAATGAGCAGTTCTTC. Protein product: CASSRLAGRGDSSYNEQFF.

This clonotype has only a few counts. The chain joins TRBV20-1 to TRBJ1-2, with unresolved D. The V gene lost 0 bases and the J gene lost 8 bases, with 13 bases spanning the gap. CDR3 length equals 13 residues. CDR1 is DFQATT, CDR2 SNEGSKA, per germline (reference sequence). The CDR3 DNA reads TGCAGTGCTAGAGATACAGACCTCGGGGGCTACACCTTC. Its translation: CSARDTDLGGYTF.

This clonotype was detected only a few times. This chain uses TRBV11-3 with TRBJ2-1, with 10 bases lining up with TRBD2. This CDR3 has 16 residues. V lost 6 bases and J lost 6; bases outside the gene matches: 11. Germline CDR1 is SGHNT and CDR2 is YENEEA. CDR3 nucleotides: TGTGCCAGCAGAAAACAACCGGGACTAGCGAGCAATGAGCAGTTCTTC. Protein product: CASRKQPGLASNEQFF.

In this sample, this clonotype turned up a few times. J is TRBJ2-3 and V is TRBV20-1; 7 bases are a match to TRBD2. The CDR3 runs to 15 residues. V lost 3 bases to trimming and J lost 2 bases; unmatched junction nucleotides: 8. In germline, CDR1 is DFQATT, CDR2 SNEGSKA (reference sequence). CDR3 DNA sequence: TGCAGTGCTAGTCGGTCTAGCGGACACACAGATACGCAGTATTTT. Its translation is CSASRSSGHTDTQYF.

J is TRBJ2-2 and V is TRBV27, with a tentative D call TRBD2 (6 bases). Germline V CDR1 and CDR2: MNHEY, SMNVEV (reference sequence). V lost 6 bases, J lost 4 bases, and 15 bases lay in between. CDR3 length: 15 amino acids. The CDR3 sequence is CASSLRGSPTGELFF. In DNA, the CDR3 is TGTGCCAGCAGCCTCCGGGGGTCCCCCACCGGGGAGCTGTTTTTT.